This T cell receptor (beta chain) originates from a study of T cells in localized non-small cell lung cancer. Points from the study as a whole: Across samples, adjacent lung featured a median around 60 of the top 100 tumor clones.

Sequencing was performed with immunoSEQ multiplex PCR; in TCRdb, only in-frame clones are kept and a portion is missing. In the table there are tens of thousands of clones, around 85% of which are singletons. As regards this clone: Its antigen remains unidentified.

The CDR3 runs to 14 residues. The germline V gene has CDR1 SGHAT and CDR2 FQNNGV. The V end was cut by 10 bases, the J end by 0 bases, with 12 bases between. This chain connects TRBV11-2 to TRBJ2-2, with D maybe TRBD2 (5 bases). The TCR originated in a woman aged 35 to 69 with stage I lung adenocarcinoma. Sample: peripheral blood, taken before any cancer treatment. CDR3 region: CATREGPNTGELFF. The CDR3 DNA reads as TGTGCCACCCGCGAGGGCCCGAACACCGGGGAGCTGTTTTTT.